This T cell receptor (beta chain) originates from a study of T cell responses to AZD1222 COVID-19 vaccine. This CDR3 has 15 residues. Germline CDR1 reads MNHEY; CDR2 reads SVGAGI. Between the trimmed V and J ends, which lost 0 bases and 2 bases, there was a span of 10 bases. This clone occurred a few times. Profiled with immunoSEQ multiplex PCR; TCRdb holds only in-frame clones, not every one. Here the sample spans about 120,000 clones, 92% being singletons. The sequencing here drew on peripheral blood, taken on day 0 of AZD1222 vaccination. The chain links TRBV6-5 to TRBJ1-1; D is uncertain. This clonotype was obtained from an adult in good health. For the CDR3, the DNA is TGTGCCAGCAGTTACTCAATAGGGATAAACACTGAAGCTTTCTTT. Translation: CASSYSIGINTEAFF.